Following are 10 T cell receptor beta chains from one sample sequenced in a study of post-analysis software for immune sequencing data. Whole-study results and caveats: Four to six TRBV segments appeared more often in patients than in controls, and TRBV5-6, TRBV5-1 and TRBV20-1 were among these.

Their antigen targets remain unknown. Researchers reported that TCR beta cDNA libraries carried unique molecular identifiers. TCRdb itself ran the PCR reads through MiXCR, one entry per CDR3 protein. Here the sample spans 700,000 to 800,000 distinct CDR3 sequences, less than 35% being singletons. The source material was blood. All receptors derive from a girl aged 5 to 17 with multiple sclerosis.

In this sample, this clonotype turned up a few times. This chain connects TRBV20-1 to TRBJ2-4; D is ambiguous. This CDR3 has 15 amino acids. V was shortened by 0 bases and J by 0 bases, with 9 bases between the two germline ends. The germline V gene encodes CDR1 DFQATT and CDR2 SNEGSKA (reference sequence). The CDR3 region is CSARDQVRAKNIQYF. The CDR3 DNA is TGCAGTGCTAGAGATCAGGTCCGAGCCAAAAACATTCAGTACTTC.

V usage is TRBV5-1 and J usage is TRBJ2-1; the D is unclear. Trimming shortened V by 0 bases and J by 6 bases, and 16 bases separated the two germline ends. The CDR3 is 16 residues long. In germline, CDR1 is SGHRS, CDR2 YFSETQ. The CDR3 sequence is CASSLEKMGHSNEQFF. The CDR3 nucleotides read TGCGCCAGCAGCTTGGAGAAAATGGGTCACTCCAATGAGCAGTTCTTC.

The J gene is TRBJ1-4, the V gene TRBV20-1, with a weak D call TRBD1 (5 bases). The CDR3 has 13 residues. V was cut by 1 base and J by 9 bases, with 12 bases left in between. The germline gives CDR1 DFQATT, CDR2 SNEGSKA (reference sequence). Written as DNA, the CDR3 is TGCAGTGCTAGAGGATCCGCGGGGCAAAAACTGTTTTTT. Amino acid sequence: CSARGSAGQKLFF.

Only a few counts were recorded for this clonotype. V usage is TRBV28 and J usage is TRBJ2-6, with a tentative D call TRBD1 (6 bases). In germline, CDR1 is MDHEN, CDR2 SYDVKM. V was cut by 6 bases and J by 0 bases, with 18 bases left in between. The CDR3 has 18 residues. The CDR3 here is CASSPRDKVDSGANVLTF. In nucleotides, the CDR3 is TGTGCCAGCAGCCCCCGGGACAAGGTCGACTCTGGGGCCAACGTCCTGACTTTC.

This clonotype was seen more than once but under ten times. CDR3 sequence (DNA): TGCAGTGCTAGGGCTGGGGACGGCAGGCAGACCTACGAGCAGTACTTC. This translates into CSARAGDGRQTYEQYF. The gene calls are TRBV20-1 and TRBJ2-7; D is possibly TRBD1 or TRBD2 (5 bases each). Germline V gene sequence: CDR1 DFQATT, CDR2 SNEGSKA (reference sequence). V was shortened by 3 bases and J by 2 bases, with 20 bases between the two germline ends. There are 16 residues in the CDR3.

The gene calls are TRBV29-1 and TRBJ2-7, with D possibly matching TRBD2 (5 bases). Per the germline V gene, CDR1 is SQVTM and CDR2 is ANQGSEA. The V gene lost 2 bases and the J gene lost 2 bases, with 13 bases spanning the gap. The CDR3 covers 14 residues. CDR3 loop: CSVEFVGVPYEQYF. In DNA, the CDR3 is TGCAGCGTTGAATTTGTCGGGGTCCCCTACGAGCAGTACTTC.

About this clonotype: The CDR3 carries no conserved terminal phenylalanine or tryptophan, so it likely arises from a read error. The chain employs TRBV7-9 and TRBJ2-3, with 9 bases that match TRBD1. The CDR3 extends over 15 amino acids. The ends lost 11 bases at V and 0 bases at J; junction bases unmatched: 9. Per the germline V gene, CDR1 is SEHNR and CDR2 is FQNEAQ (reference sequence). CDR3 amino acids: CAWRTGGLSTDTQYI. CDR3 bases: TGTGCCTGGAGAACAGGGGGCTTAAGCACAGATACGCAGTATATT.

As regards this clonotype: At one end the junction does not follow the germline gene, possibly because of a read error. This chain links TRBV7-7 with TRBJ2-3, with D tentatively TRBD1 (5 bases). The CDR3 runs to 14 residues. Germline V gene data show CDR1 as SSHAT and CDR2 as FNYEAQ (reference sequence). The CDR3 bases are TGTGCTAGCAGCCTAGGGGTAGAGACAGATACGCAGTATTTT. This translates into CASSLGVETDTQYF.

This clonotype was seen only a few times. The gene calls are TRBV29-1 and TRBJ2-1, with 9 bases matching TRBD1. J was trimmed by 1 base and V by 7 bases; bases with no gene match: 5. Germline lookup yields CDR1 SQVTM and CDR2 ANQGSEA. This CDR3 is built from 14 residues. The CDR3 is CSGNRGLSYNEQFF. As DNA, the CDR3 is TGCAGCGGAAACAGGGGGCTTTCCTACAATGAGCAGTTCTTC.

This clonotype was observed at least ten times. CDR3 bases: TGCAGCGTTGCGTCGGGACTTGGGACAGATACGCAGTATTTT. Translation gives CSVASGLGTDTQYF. The chain is built from TRBV29-1 and TRBJ2-3; D may be TRBD2 (6 bases). This CDR3 is built from 14 residues. In germline, CDR1 is SQVTM, CDR2 ANQGSEA. Trimming removed 4 bases from V and 3 bases from J, with 14 bases in between.